These 15 T cell receptor beta chains were sequenced from one sample in a study of shared clonotypes between healthy human individuals. Produced via immunoSEQ multiplex PCR; TCRdb's table is partial and in-frame only. The sample carries some 530,000 clones, approximately 78% recorded once. The specimen sequenced was PBMCs. The receptor source for this set is a woman in her 40s in good health. Some clones in this sample may be carry-over from other donors' samples.

Concerning this clone itself: One base separates it from a far larger clone, so it is likely a read error. This same CDR3 is encoded by further DNA sequences in the sample. The chain uses TRBV7-9 and TRBJ2-2; TRBD1 or TRBD2 may be the D gene (6 bases each). This CDR3 is built from 15 residues. V lost 6 bases and J lost 4, with 15 bases in between. From germline, CDR1 is SEHNR and CDR2 FQNEAQ (reference sequence). The CDR3: CASRLGTGATGELFF. The CDR3, as DNA: TGTGCCAGCAGGTTGGGGACGGGGGCCACCGGGGAGCTGTTTTTT.

The chain has TRBV7-9 and TRBJ2-4; possibly TRBD2 for D (7 bases). The germline CDR1 and CDR2 sequences are SEHNR and FQNEAQ (reference sequence). This CDR3 comprises 12 residues. Trimming took 0 bases from V and 12 from J, leaving 9 bases between them. The CDR3 coding sequence is TGTGCCAGCAGCTTAGCAGGGGGGGATCAGTACTTC. This codes for CASSLAGGDQYF.

The chain recombines TRBV6-1 with TRBJ2-3; tentative D call: TRBD2 (6 bases). Germline V gives CDR1 MNHNS, CDR2 SASEGT. This CDR3 has 20 amino acids. V lost 1 base, J lost 0 bases, and 23 bases lay in between. The CDR3 sequence: CASSEVSLALESASTDTQYF. CDR3 DNA: TGTGCCAGCAGTGAAGTCTCTCTAGCGCTAGAATCCGCTAGCACAGATACGCAGTATTTT.

A word on this clone: At one end the junction does not follow the germline gene, possibly because of a read error. The V and J genes are TRBV29-1 and TRBJ1-1, with D possibly being TRBD1 (5 bases). The germline CDR1 and CDR2 sequences are SQVTM and ANQGSEA. The CDR3 extends over 15 amino acids. This CDR3 is CSASGGWGMNAEAFF. CDR3 DNA sequence: TGCAGCGCCTCCGGGGGTTGGGGAATGAACGCTGAAGCTTTCTTT. Supplemented by reference TRBV29-1 and TRBJ1-1, the full variable domain reads SAVISQKPSRDICQRGTSLTIQCQVDSQVTMMFWYRQQPGQSLTLIATANQGSEATYESGFVIDKFPISRPNLTFSTLTVSNMSPEDSSIYLCSASGGWGMNAEAFFGQGTRLTVV.

CDR3 sequence (DNA): TGTGCCAGCAGCTCTGGGATTAGTGAAAAACTGTTTTTT. Protein sequence: CASSSGISEKLFF. The chain is built from TRBV7-9 and TRBJ1-4; no clear D gene. Germline-derived CDR1 and CDR2 are SEHNR and FQNEAQ (reference sequence). V lost 4 bases, J lost 7 bases, and 10 bases lay in between. The CDR3 contains 13 residues. The full variable domain, with the rest looked up from reference TRBV7-9 and TRBJ1-4, is DTGVSQNPRHKITKRGQNVTFRCDPISEHNRLYWYRQTLGQGPEFLTYFQNEAQLEKSRLLSDRFSAERPKGSFSTLEIQRTEQGDSAMYLCASSSGISEKLFFGSGTQLSVL.

The V gene is TRBV9, the J gene TRBJ2-1; D gene ambiguous. Germline lookup yields CDR1 SGDLS and CDR2 YYNGEE. With 3 bases removed from V and 1 base from J, the gap between germline ends came to 11 bases. CDR3 length equals 15 residues. The CDR3 nucleotides read TGTGCCAGCAGCGGGACCCCTGGTTCCTACAATGAGCAGTTCTTC. It codes for CASSGTPGSYNEQFF.

This sequence joins TRBV6-4 and TRBJ2-2, with a tentative D call TRBD2 (5 bases). Germline V gene sequence: CDR1 MRHNA, CDR2 SNTAGT. This CDR3 has 18 amino acids. Trimming took off 0 bases at V and 5 bases at J, with 19 bases between the two ends. CDR3 amino acids: CASSDSTLRGLNTGELFF. CDR3 in DNA: TGTGCCAGCAGTGACTCGACGTTGCGAGGGCTAAATACCGGGGAGCTGTTTTTT.

Turning to this clone: A much larger clone differs from this one at a single base, so this may be a read error. This chain joins TRBV6-1 and TRBJ1-3; D unresolved. Trimming took 4 bases from V and 7 from J, leaving 5 bases between them. The CDR3 is 11 amino acids. CDR1 and CDR2 from the germline V gene are MNHNS and SASEGT. DNA for the CDR3: TGTGCCAGCAGTGGGTTTAACACCATATATTTT. Its protein product is CASSGFNTIYF.

This chain connects TRBV4-1 to TRBJ2-1, with 8 bases fitting TRBD1. Germline V gives CDR1 MGHRA, CDR2 YSYEKL. V trimming: 3 bases; J trimming: 7 bases; junction bases outside the gene matches: 5. This CDR3 is built from 14 residues. DNA of the CDR3: TGCGCCAGCAGCCATGCCGGACAGGGTAATGAGCAGTTCTTC. It translates to CASSHAGQGNEQFF.

As to this clone: A far larger clone differs by one base, so this is likely a read error. This chain uses TRBV30 with TRBJ1-1; D not certain. Germline V gene data show CDR1 as GTSNPN and CDR2 as SVGIG (reference sequence). CDR3 length equals 11 residues. Trimming stripped 4 bases from V and 3 bases from J, with 6 bases between. This CDR3 is CAWITHTEAFF. CDR3 DNA: TGTGCCTGGATTACTCACACTGAAGCTTTCTTT.

The chain has TRBV6-1 and TRBJ2-2; D is unclear. This CDR3 contains 13 residues. Trimming stripped 5 bases from V and 7 bases from J, with 11 bases between. Germline CDR1 and CDR2: MNHNS and SASEGT. The CDR3 loop is CASSPLPVGELFF. DNA for the CDR3: TGTGCCAGCAGTCCCCTCCCCGTCGGGGAGCTGTTTTTT.

The chain recombines TRBV10-3 with TRBJ2-1, with 7 positions matching TRBD1. V trimming: 2 bases; J trimming: 0 bases; junction bases outside the gene matches: 1. The CDR3 length is 15 residues. From germline, CDR1 is ENHRY and CDR2 SYGVKD. This chain's CDR3 is CAISEGTASYNEQFF. CDR3 sequence (DNA): TGTGCCATCAGTGAGGGGACAGCCTCCTACAATGAGCAGTTCTTC.

This clone was recorded a few times. The V and J genes are TRBV9 and TRBJ2-1; D remains unclear. Trimming took off 0 bases at V and 5 bases at J, with 15 bases between the two ends. Per germline, CDR1 SGDLS and CDR2 YYNGEE. The CDR3 runs 16 residues. The CDR3 reads CASSVGSTARNNEQFF. For the CDR3, the DNA is TGTGCCAGCAGCGTAGGGTCCACCGCCCGGAACAATGAGCAGTTCTTC.

The J gene is TRBJ1-2, the V gene TRBV30; no clear D. In germline, CDR1 is GTSNPN, CDR2 SVGIG (reference sequence). This CDR3 region has 12 residues. V shed 6 bases and J shed 5 bases, with 13 bases lying between them. CDR3 nucleotides: TGTGCCTGCAAGGGTCGGGAATATGGCTACACCTTC. Protein: CACKGREYGYTF.

The chain employs TRBV9 and TRBJ1-4, with D tentatively TRBD1 (5 bases). The CDR3 runs 15 residues. V shed 0 bases and J shed 8 bases, with 14 bases lying between them. CDR1 and CDR2 from the germline V gene are SGDLS and YYNGEE. The CDR3 sequence: CASSVAEGLSEKLFF. The CDR3 DNA is TGTGCCAGCAGCGTAGCCGAGGGGCTTAGCGAAAAACTGTTTTTT.